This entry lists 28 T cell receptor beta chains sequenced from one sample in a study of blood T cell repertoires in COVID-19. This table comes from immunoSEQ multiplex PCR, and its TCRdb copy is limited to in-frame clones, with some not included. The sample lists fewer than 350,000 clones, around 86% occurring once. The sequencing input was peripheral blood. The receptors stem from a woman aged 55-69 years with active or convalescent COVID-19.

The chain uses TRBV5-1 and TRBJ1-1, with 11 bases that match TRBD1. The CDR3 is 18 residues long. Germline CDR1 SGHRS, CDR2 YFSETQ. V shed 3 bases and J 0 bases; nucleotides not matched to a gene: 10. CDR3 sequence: CASSWTGTGGSMNTEAFF. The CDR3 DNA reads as TGCGCCAGCAGCTGGACCGGGACAGGGGGTAGCATGAACACTGAAGCTTTCTTT.

The CDR3 DNA reads as TGTGCCAGCAGTTTATGGTCCCGGGCTGAAGCTTTCTTT. It codes for CASSLWSRAEAFF. This chain links TRBV6-2 or TRBV6-3 with TRBJ1-1, with D unresolved. Germline loops: CDR1 MNHEY, CDR2 SVGEGT. The V and J ends lost 4 bases and 6 bases respectively, with 12 bases between them. The CDR3 is made up of 13 amino acids.

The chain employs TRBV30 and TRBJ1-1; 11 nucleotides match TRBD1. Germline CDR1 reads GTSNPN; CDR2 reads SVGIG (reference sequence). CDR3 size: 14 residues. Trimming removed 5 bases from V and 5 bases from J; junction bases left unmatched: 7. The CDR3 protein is CAWEDRGRKTEAFF. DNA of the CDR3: TGTGCCTGGGAGGACAGGGGGCGTAAGACTGAAGCTTTCTTT.

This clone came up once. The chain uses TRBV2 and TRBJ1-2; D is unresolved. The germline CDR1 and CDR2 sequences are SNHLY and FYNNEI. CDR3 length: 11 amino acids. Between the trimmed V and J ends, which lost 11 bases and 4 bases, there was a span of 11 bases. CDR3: CALREPYGYTF. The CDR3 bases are TGTGCCCTAAGAGAACCCTATGGCTACACCTTC.

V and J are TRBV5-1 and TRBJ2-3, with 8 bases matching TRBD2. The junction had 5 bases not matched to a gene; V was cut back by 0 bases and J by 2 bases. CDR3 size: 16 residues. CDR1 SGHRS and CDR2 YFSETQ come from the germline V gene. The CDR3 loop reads CASSLERGPFTDTQYF. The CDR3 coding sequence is TGCGCCAGCAGCTTGGAGCGGGGGCCCTTCACAGATACGCAGTATTTT. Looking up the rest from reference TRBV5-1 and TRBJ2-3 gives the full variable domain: KAGVTQTPRYLIKTRGQQVTLSCSPISGHRSVSWYQQTPGQGLQFLFEYFSETQRNKGNFPGRFSGRQFSNSRSEMNVSTLELGDSALYLCASSLERGPFTDTQYFGPGTRLTVL.

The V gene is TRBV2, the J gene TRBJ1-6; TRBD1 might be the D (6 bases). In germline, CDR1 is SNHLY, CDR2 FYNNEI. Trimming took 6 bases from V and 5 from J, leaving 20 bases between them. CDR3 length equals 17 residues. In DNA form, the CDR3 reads TGTGCCAGCAGGGGGGACATCCTAATAATGGATAATTCACCCCTCCACTTT. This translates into CASRGDILIMDNSPLHF.

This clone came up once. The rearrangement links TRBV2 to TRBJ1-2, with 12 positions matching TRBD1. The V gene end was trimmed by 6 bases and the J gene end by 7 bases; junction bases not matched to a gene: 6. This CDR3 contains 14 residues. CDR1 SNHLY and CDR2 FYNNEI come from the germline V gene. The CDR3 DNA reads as TGTGCCAGCAGCGGGGGACAGGGGGCGAGTGGCTACACCTTC. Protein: CASSGGQGASGYTF.

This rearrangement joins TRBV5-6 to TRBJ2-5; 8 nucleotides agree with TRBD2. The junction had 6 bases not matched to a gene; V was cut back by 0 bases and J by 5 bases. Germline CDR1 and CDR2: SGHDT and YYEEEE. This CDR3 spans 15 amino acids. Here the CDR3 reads CASSLVGGAGETQYF. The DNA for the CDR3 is TGTGCCAGCAGCTTGGTCGGGGGGGCCGGGGAGACCCAGTACTTC.

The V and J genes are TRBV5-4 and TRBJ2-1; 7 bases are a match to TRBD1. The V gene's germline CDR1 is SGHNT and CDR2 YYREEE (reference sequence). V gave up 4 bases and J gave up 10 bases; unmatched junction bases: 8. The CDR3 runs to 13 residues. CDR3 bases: TGTGCCAGCAGCGCGGGCACAGGGGCCGAGCAGTTCTTC. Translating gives CASSAGTGAEQFF.

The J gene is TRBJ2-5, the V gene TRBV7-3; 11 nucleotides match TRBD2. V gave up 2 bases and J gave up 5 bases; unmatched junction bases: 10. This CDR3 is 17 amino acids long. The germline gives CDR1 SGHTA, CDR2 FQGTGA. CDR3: CASSLGRLAGGGETQYF. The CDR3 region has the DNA TGTGCCAGCAGCTTAGGCCGTCTAGCGGGGGGCGGTGAGACCCAGTACTTC.

This chain's CDR3 is CASSQDTGGNTGELFF. The CDR3 DNA reads TGCGCCAGCAGCCAAGATACAGGGGGGAACACCGGGGAGCTGTTTTTT. V usage is TRBV4-3 and J usage is TRBJ2-2; 8 bases fit TRBD1. The germline V gene encodes CDR1 LGHNA and CDR2 YSLEER. The CDR3 sequence is 16 residues long. V lost 0 bases to trimming and J lost 1 base; unmatched junction nucleotides: 1.

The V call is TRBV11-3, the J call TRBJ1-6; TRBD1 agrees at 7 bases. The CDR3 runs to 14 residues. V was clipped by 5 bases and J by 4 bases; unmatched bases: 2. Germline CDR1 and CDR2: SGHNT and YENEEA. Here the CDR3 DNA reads TGTGCCAGCAGCACGGGACAGTATAATTCACCCCTCCACTTT. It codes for CASSTGQYNSPLHF. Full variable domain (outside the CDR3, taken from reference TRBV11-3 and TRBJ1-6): EAGVVQSPRYKIIEKKQPVAFWCNPISGHNTLYWYLQNLGQGPELLIRYENEEAVDDSQLPKDRFSAERLKGVDSTLKIQPAELGDSAVYLCASSTGQYNSPLHFGNGTRLTVT.

The CDR3 nucleotides are TGCAGCGTTTCCGACGGACTACAAGAGACCCAGTACTTC. Translating gives CSVSDGLQETQYF. The J gene is TRBJ2-5, the V gene TRBV29-1; weak D call: TRBD2 (6 bases). This CDR3 region has 13 residues. CDR1 and CDR2 from the germline V gene are SQVTM and ANQGSEA. V lost 5 bases, J lost 2 bases, and 12 bases lay in between.

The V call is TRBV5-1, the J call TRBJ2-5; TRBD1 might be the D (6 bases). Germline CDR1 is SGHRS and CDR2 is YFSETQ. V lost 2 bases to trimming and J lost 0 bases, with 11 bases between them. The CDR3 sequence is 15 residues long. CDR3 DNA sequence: TGCGCCAGCAGCTTTTCCAGGGGATACCAAGAGACCCAGTACTTC. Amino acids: CASSFSRGYQETQYF. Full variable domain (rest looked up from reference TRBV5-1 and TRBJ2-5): KAGVTQTPRYLIKTRGQQVTLSCSPISGHRSVSWYQQTPGQGLQFLFEYFSETQRNKGNFPGRFSGRQFSNSRSEMNVSTLELGDSALYLCASSFSRGYQETQYFGPGTRLLVL.

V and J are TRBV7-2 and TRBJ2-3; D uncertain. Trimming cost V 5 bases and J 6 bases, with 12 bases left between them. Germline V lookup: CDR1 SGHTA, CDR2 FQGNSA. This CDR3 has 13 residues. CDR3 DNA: TGTGCCAGCAGCGCGAATAGTCGTGATACGCAGTATTTT. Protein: CASSANSRDTQYF. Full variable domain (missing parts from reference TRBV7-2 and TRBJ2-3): GAGVSQSPSNKVTEKGKDVELRCDPISGHTALYWYRQSLGQGLEFLIYFQGNSAPDKSGLPSDRFSAERTGGSVSTLTIQRTQQEDSAVYLCASSANSRDTQYFGPGTRLTVL.

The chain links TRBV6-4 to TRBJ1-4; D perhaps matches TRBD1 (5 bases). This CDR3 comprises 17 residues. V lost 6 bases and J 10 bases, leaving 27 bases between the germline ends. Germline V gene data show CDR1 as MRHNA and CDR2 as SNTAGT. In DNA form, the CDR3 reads TGTGCCAGCAGGACCCAAACCATCCGGCCTATGGGGGGAAAACTGTTTTTT. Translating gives CASRTQTIRPMGGKLFF.

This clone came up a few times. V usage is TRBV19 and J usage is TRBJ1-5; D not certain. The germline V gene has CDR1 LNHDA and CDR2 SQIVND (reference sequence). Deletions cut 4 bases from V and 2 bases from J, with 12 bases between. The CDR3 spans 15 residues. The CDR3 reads CASSRFPRGNQPQHF. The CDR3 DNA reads TGTGCCAGTAGTAGGTTCCCCCGCGGCAATCAGCCCCAGCATTTT.

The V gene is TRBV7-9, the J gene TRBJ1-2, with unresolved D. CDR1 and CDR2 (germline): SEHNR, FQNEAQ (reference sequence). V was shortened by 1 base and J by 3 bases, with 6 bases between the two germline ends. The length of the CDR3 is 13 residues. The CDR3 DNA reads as TGTGCCAGCAGCTTAGAACAGTACTATGGCTACACCTTC. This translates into CASSLEQYYGYTF. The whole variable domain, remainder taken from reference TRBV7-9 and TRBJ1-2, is DTGVSQNPRHKITKRGQNVTFRCDPISEHNRLYWYRQTLGQGPEFLTYFQNEAQLEKSRLLSDRFSAERPKGSFSTLEIQRTEQGDSAMYLCASSLEQYYGYTFGSGTRLTVV.

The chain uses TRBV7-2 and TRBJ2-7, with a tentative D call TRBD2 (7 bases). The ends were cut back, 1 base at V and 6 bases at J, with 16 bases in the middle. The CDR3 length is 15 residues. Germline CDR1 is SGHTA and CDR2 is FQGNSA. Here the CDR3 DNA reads TGTGCCAGCAGCTTAGTATTTGGGGGGGCGGGCGAGCAGTACTTC. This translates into CASSLVFGGAGEQYF.

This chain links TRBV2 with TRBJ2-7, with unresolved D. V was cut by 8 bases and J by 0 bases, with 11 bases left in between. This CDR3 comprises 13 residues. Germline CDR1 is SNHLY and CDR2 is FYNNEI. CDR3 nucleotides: TGTGCCAGCTCGAGACAAGGCTCCTACGAGCAGTACTTC. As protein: CASSRQGSYEQYF.

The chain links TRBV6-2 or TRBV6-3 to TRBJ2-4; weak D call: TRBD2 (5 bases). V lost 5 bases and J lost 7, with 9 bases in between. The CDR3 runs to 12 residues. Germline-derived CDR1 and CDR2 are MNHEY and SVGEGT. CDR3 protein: CASSTGWNIQYF. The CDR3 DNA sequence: TGTGCCAGCAGTACGGGGTGGAACATTCAGTACTTC.

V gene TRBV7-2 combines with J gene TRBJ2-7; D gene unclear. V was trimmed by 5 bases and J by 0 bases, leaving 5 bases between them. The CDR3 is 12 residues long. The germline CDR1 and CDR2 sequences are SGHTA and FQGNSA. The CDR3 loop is CASSPSSYEQYF. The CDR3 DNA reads TGTGCCAGCAGCCCCAGCTCCTACGAGCAGTACTTC.

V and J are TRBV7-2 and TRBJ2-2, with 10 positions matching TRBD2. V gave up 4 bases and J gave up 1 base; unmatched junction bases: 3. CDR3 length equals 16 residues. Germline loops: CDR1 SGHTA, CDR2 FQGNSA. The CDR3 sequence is CASSSRLAGNTGELFF. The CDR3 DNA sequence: TGTGCCAGCAGCTCCCGACTAGCGGGGAACACCGGGGAGCTGTTTTTT.

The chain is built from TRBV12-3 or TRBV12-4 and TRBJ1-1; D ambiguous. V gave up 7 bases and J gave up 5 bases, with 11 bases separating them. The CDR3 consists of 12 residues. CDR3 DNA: TGTGCCAGCAAAAAGTCGGGAACTGAAGCTTTCTTT. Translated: CASKKSGTEAFF.

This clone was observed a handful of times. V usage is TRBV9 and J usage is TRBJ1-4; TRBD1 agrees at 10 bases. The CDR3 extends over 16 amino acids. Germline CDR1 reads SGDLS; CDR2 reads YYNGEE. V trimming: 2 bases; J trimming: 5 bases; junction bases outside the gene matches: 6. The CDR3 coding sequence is TGTGCCAGCAGCGTCCGGGACAGGGGCCCCAATGAAAAACTGTTTTTT. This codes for CASSVRDRGPNEKLFF. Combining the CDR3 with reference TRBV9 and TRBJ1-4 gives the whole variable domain DSGVTQTPKHLITATGQRVTLRCSPRSGDLSVYWYQQSLDQGLQFLIQYYNGEERAKGNILERFSAQQFPDLHSELNLSSLELGDSALYFCASSVRDRGPNEKLFFGSGTQLSVL.

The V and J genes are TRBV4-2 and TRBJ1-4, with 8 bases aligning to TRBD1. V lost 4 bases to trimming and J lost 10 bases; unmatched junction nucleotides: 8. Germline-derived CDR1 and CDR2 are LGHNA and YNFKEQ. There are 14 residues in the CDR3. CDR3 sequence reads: CASSLTRGRGKLFF. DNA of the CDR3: TGTGCCAGCAGCCTCACCAGGGGGCGAGGAAAACTGTTTTTT.

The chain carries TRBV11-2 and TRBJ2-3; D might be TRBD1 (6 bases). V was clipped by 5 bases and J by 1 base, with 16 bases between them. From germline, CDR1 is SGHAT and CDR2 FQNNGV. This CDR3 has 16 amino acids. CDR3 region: CASSPDLGTRTDTQYF. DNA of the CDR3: TGTGCCAGCAGCCCCGACCTGGGGACACGCACAGATACGCAGTATTTT. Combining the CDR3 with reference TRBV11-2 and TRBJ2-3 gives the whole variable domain EAGVAQSPRYKIIEKRQSVAFWCNPISGHATLYWYQQILGQGPKLLIQFQNNGVVDDSQLPKDRFSAERLKGVDSTLKIQPAKLEDSAVYLCASSPDLGTRTDTQYFGPGTRLTVL.

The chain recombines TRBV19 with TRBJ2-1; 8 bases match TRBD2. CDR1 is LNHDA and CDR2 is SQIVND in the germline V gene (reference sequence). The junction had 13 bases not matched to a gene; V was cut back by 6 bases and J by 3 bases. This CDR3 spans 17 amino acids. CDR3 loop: CASSLGFTGGNYNEQFF. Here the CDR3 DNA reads TGTGCCAGTAGCTTGGGTTTCACGGGGGGGAACTACAATGAGCAGTTCTTC. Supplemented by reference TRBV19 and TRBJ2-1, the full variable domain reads DGGITQSPKYLFRKEGQNVTLSCEQNLNHDAMYWYRQDPGQGLRLIYYSQIVNDFQKGDIAEGYSVSREKKESFPLTVTSAQKNPTAFYLCASSLGFTGGNYNEQFFGPGTRLTVL.